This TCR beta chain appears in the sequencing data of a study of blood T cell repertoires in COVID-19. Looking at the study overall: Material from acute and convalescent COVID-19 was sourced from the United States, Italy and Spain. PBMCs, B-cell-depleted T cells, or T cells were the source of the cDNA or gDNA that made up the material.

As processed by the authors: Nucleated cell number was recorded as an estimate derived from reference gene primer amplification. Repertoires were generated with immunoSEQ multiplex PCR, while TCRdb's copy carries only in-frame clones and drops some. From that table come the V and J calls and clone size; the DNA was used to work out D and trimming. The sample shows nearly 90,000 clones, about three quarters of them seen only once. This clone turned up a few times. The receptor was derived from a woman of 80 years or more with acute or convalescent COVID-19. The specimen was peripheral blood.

The CDR3 coding sequence is TGTGCCAGCAGCTCGACTAGCGGGGGACGCTCCTACGAGCAGTACTTC. This codes for CASSSTSGGRSYEQYF. V and J are TRBV7-9 and TRBJ2-7; 12 bases align to TRBD2. V lost 4 bases, J lost 0 bases, and 4 bases stayed unmatched. Germline V gene sequence: CDR1 SEHNR, CDR2 FQNEAQ (reference sequence). The CDR3 contains 16 residues.